This T cell receptor beta chain emerged from a study of siplizumab effects on memory and regulatory T cells. Germline V CDR1 and CDR2: SGDLS, YYNGEE. The CDR3 runs 18 residues. After removal of 0 bases from V and 2 bases from J, the junction contained 11 bases not matched to a gene. Data came from immunoSEQ multiplex PCR; TCRdb stores just in-frame clones and leaves some out. The table records about 100,000 clones, 75% to 95% of them present only once. Sample: CD4+ T cells sorted from blood. This clonotype was sampled from a human donor in good health. Some clones in this sample may be carry-over from other donors' samples. The chain uses TRBV9 and TRBJ2-3; TRBD2 matches at 8 bases. The chain's CDR3 is CASSVGAGGRKLTDTQYF. In nucleotides, the CDR3 is TGTGCCAGCAGCGTAGGGGCGGGAGGACGGAAACTCACAGATACGCAGTATTTT.